This is a list of T cell receptor beta chains from one sample in a study of blood T cell repertoires in COVID-19. Clones were sequenced by immunoSEQ multiplex PCR, and TCRdb holds only the in-frame ones, with some missing. Of 150,000 to 200,000 clones in the sample, approximately 84% were seen once. Sequencing used peripheral blood. The receptors shown here come from a man between 65 and 85 years old with active or convalescent COVID-19. Each CDR3 is given with its conserved first and last residue. A D gene is named only where the DNA matches it firmly. The size entry is marked missing in some rows and otherwise reads once, few, many or a size class.

d_call j_call v_call clone_size cdr3_nt cdr3_aa
TRBD1 TRBJ2-5 TRBV5-1 - TGCGCCAGCTCTACAGGGGGCCAAGAGACCCAGTACTTC CASSTGGQETQYF
- TRBJ1-2 TRBV9 - TGTGCCAGCAGCGTAGATCCGGGGAACTATGGCTACACCTTC CASSVDPGNYGYTF
- TRBJ2-5 TRBV11-2 - TGTGCCAGCAGCTTAGGCAGTACGGAGACCCAGTACTTC CASSLGSTETQYF
- TRBJ2-1 TRBV5-8 - TGTGCCAGCAGCTTTAGGGTTGGGCAGGGGAACGATGAGCAGTTCTTC CASSFRVGQGNDEQFF
- TRBJ1-5 TRBV12-2 - TGTGCAAGTCGACCCCCGATCTGGACAGGGGGTTGGGTTGGCAATCAGCCCCAGCATTTT CASRPPIWTGGWVGNQPQHF
TRBD1 TRBJ2-7 TRBV24-1 - TGTGCCACCAGTGATTCGGGACAGGGTCGCCACGAGCAGTACTTC CATSDSGQGRHEQYF
- TRBJ2-7 TRBV18 - TGTGCCAGCTCACCAATAAGGGGCTCCTACGAGCAGTACTTC CASSPIRGSYEQYF
- TRBJ2-1 TRBV24-1 - TGTGCCACCAGTGATCCTGGGACACTCTCCTACAATGAGCAGTTCTTC CATSDPGTLSYNEQFF
TRBD1 TRBJ2-5 TRBV29-1 - TGCAGCGTAAAGACAGGGAGTGAGACCCAGTACTTC CSVKTGSETQYF
- TRBJ1-4 TRBV30 - TGTGCCTGGAGTGACAGGGATCATGAAAAACTGTTTTTT CAWSDRDHEKLFF
TRBD1 TRBJ1-4 TRBV12-5 - TGTGCTAGTGGGCAACAGGGGACTAATGAAAAACTGTTTTTT CASGQQGTNEKLFF
- TRBJ1-4 TRBV5-1 - TGCGCCAGCAGCCAAGCGGCCGCAACTAATGAAAAACTGTTTTTT CASSQAAATNEKLFF
TRBD2 TRBJ2-2 TRBV20-1 - TGCAGTGCTAGTTCTAGCGGGAGGACTAACACCGGGGAGCTGTTTTTT CSASSSGRTNTGELFF
TRBD1 TRBJ1-2 TRBV2 once TGTGCCAGCAGTGGGCAGGGGGCCAACTATGGCTACACCTTC CASSGQGANYGYTF
- TRBJ2-7 TRBV12-3/TRBV12-4 - TGTGCCAGCAGTAAAGCGGTCATGGGCGAGCAGTACTTC CASSKAVMGEQYF
TRBD1 TRBJ2-2 TRBV2 - TGTGCCAGCAGGACAGGGGGCTACAACGGGGAGCTGTTTTTT CASRTGGYNGELFF
TRBD2 TRBJ2-1 TRBV3-1/TRBV3-2 - TGTGCCAGCAGCCAGGGGGGGTATGTAAGGAATGAGCAGTTCTTC CASSQGGYVRNEQFF
- TRBJ1-1 TRBV7-2 - TGTGCCAGCAGCCTTCAGGGGAAGGCTGAAGCTTTCTTT CASSLQGKAEAFF
- TRBJ2-3 TRBV27 - TGTGCCAGCAGTCCCCGGGACACCCTCACAGATACGCAGTATTTT CASSPRDTLTDTQYF
- TRBJ1-1 TRBV6-1 once TGTGCCAGCAGTGCCTCCCGGGGGAGGACTGAAGCTTTCTTT CASSASRGRTEAFF
TRBD2 TRBJ2-2 TRBV14 - TGTGCCAGCAGCCGGCAGCGGGGGGCCCCTAGGACCGGGGAGCTGTTTTTT CASSRQRGAPRTGELFF
TRBD1 TRBJ2-1 TRBV5-1 - TGCGCCAGCAGCTTGGAGGGACAGACTCAGGTAGATGAGCAGTTCTTC CASSLEGQTQVDEQFF
- TRBJ2-2 TRBV19 - TGTGCCAGTAGTATAGGATCGCGGGGCGCCGGGGAGCTGTTTTTT CASSIGSRGAGELFF
TRBD1 TRBJ1-1 TRBV7-9 - TGTGCCAGCAGCTTGCAGATCGGACAGGGACGCACTGAAGCTTTCTTT CASSLQIGQGRTEAFF
- TRBJ2-7 TRBV5-4 - TGTGCCAGCAGCTTGGGGCAGGGGAGCGACGAGCAGTACTTC CASSLGQGSDEQYF
TRBD2 TRBJ2-5 TRBV15 - TGTGCCACCAGCCCGGGGGGGAGGGTCCAAGAGACCCAGTACTTC CATSPGGRVQETQYF
TRBD1 TRBJ2-1 TRBV9 - TGTGCCAGCAGCGTAGCTCTGGGACAGGGCTCCTACAATGAGCAGTTCTTC CASSVALGQGSYNEQFF
TRBD1 TRBJ1-1 TRBV9 - TGTGCCAGCAGCGTAGGGGGACAGGCAAACACTGAAGCTTTCTTT CASSVGGQANTEAFF
TRBD1 TRBJ2-7 TRBV11-3 few TGTGCCAGCAGCCCAGGGACAGGGGATGGCGAGCAGTACTTC CASSPGTGDGEQYF
TRBD1 TRBJ2-7 TRBV5-1 once TGCGCCAGCACCCGGACAGGCCTACCCCACGAGCAGTACTTC CASTRTGLPHEQYF
- TRBJ1-4 TRBV11-2 - TGTGCCAGCAGCATCCTGGGGGGGGAAGTTAATGAAAAACTGTTTTTT CASSILGGEVNEKLFF
TRBD1 TRBJ1-4 TRBV10-1 - TGCGCCAGCAGTGACCCGGGACAGGGGCCTAATGAAAAACTGTTTTTT CASSDPGQGPNEKLFF
TRBD1 TRBJ2-7 TRBV3-1/TRBV3-2 - TGTGCCAGCAGCCAAGAACCAGGGGGATTCAGGGCAGCGGACTACGAGCAGTACTTC CASSQEPGGFRAADYEQYF
- TRBJ1-3 TRBV30 - TGTGCCTGGAGTTCCCACGACAACGCCGGGAAGAACACCATATATTTT CAWSSHDNAGKNTIYF
- TRBJ1-2 TRBV7-2 - TGTGCCAGCAGCTTCGTGCGCTCTGGCTACACCTTC CASSFVRSGYTF
- TRBJ2-1 TRBV5-4 - TGTGCCAGCAGCTTGGAACAGGATTACAATGAGCAGTTCTTC CASSLEQDYNEQFF
TRBD1 TRBJ2-1 TRBV5-4 - TGTGCCAGCAGCTCCAAGACAGGGGTCTACAATGAGCAGTTCTTC CASSSKTGVYNEQFF
- TRBJ2-5 TRBV12-3/TRBV12-4 - TGTGCCAGCAGCCTGAGGGAGACCCAGTACTTC CASSLRETQYF
- TRBJ1-5 TRBV19 - TGTGCCAGTAGTATCAGAAGAGGAGGTCAGCCCCAGCATTTT CASSIRRGGQPQHF
- TRBJ1-2 TRBV27 - TGTGCCAGCAGTTTATCGGCGGGCCGTAACTATGGCTACACCTTC CASSLSAGRNYGYTF
- TRBJ2-7 TRBV7-8 - TGTGCCAGCAGCACCATCCGGGGGACAGATATTAAGCAGTACTTC CASSTIRGTDIKQYF
TRBD1 TRBJ1-5 TRBV29-1 - TGCAGCGTCTCCAACAGGGGCAACCAGCCCCAGCATTTT CSVSNRGNQPQHF
- TRBJ2-2 TRBV19 - TGTGCCAGTACAGGGGGGCCCGGGGAGCTGTTTTTT CASTGGPGELFF
- TRBJ2-7 TRBV12-3/TRBV12-4 once TGTGCCAGCAGTCTAGACAGTCGGGAGCAGTACTTC CASSLDSREQYF
TRBD1 TRBJ2-1 TRBV10-3 - TGTGCCATCAAGGGGACAGGGGTGGATGAGCAGTTCTTC CAIKGTGVDEQFF
TRBD1 TRBJ1-1 TRBV4-3 - TGCGCCAGCAGCGGACAGGGGTTTAGGACTGAAGCTTTCTTT CASSGQGFRTEAFF
- TRBJ2-5 TRBV18 - TGTGCCAGCTCACTGATGACAGGACACAAAGAGACCCAGTACTTC CASSLMTGHKETQYF
- TRBJ1-2 TRBV14 - TGTGCCAGCAGCCATACTCGGAACTATGGCTACACCTTC CASSHTRNYGYTF
TRBD1 TRBJ1-5 TRBV6-2/TRBV6-3 medium-sized TGTGCCAGCAGCCCTGGGACAGTCCGTCCCAGCAATCAGCCCCAGCATTTT CASSPGTVRPSNQPQHF
TRBD1 TRBJ1-5 TRBV9 - TGTGCCAGCAGCCAAGGGACAGGGATGTTTCAGCCCCAGCATTTT CASSQGTGMFQPQHF
- TRBJ2-1 TRBV7-8 - TGTGCCAGCAGCTTAGCTAGGACACTGAATGAGCAGTTCTTC CASSLARTLNEQFF
- TRBJ2-7 TRBV6-2/TRBV6-3 - TGTGCCAGCAGTTTCGAGCCTTTCGAGCAGTACTTC CASSFEPFEQYF
TRBD1 TRBJ2-5 TRBV24-1 - TGTGCCACCAGTGAGACGACAGGGGAAAGAGAGACCCAGTACTTC CATSETTGERETQYF
- TRBJ2-3 TRBV3-1/TRBV3-2 - TGTGCCAGCAGCCAGACAGTGGGCACAGATACGCAGTATTTT CASSQTVGTDTQYF
TRBD1 TRBJ1-2 TRBV4-1 - TGCGCCAGCAGCCCCGGACAGGGGGCAGTTGGCTACACCTTC CASSPGQGAVGYTF